This is a list of T cell receptor beta chains from one sample in a study of OX40 agonist ivuxolimab in advanced cancers. Assay: immunoSEQ multiplex PCR; the TCRdb copy retains only in-frame clones and omits some. This table has 75,000 to 85,000 clones, about nine tenths appearing once. The sequencing used CD4+ or CD8+ T cells sorted from blood, collected in a trial of the OX40 agonist ivuxolimab. All receptors derive from an adult with an advanced solid tumor such as melanoma, head and neck, liver or kidney cancer. The conserved cysteine and the conserved F or W are not part of the CDR3 here.

V gene: TRBV18
CDR3 protein: ASSQGSNTEAF

V gene: TRBV5-5
CDR3 protein: ASSLVAAGYSNQPQH

V gene: TRBV28
CDR3 protein: ASSEGLGRF

V gene: TRBV2
CDR3 protein: ASRTSLGANYNEQF

V gene: TRBV4-1
CDR3 protein: ASSQEGRLNTEAF

V gene: TRBV7-3
CDR3 protein: ASSRFWGQYNEQF

V gene: TRBV9
CDR3 protein: ASSPHGGQETQY

V gene: TRBV5-4
CDR3 protein: ASSLRERSNQPQH

V gene: TRBV29-1
CDR3 protein: SVPGTGYSNTGELF

V gene: TRBV5-1
CDR3 protein: ASSLGASSFNYGYT

V gene: TRBV5-6
CDR3 protein: ASSLRGSVTDTQY

V gene: TRBV11-2
CDR3 protein: ASSFGPGQKST

V gene: TRBV28
CDR3 protein: ASSPTVLYGYT

V gene: TRBV5-1
CDR3 protein: ASSFDRGFEKLF

V gene: TRBV11-3
CDR3 protein: ASSLEGSREGNEQF

V gene: TRBV6-1
CDR3 protein: ASSEEVNLSPQH

V gene: TRBV6-1
CDR3 protein: ASSDGTGYSNQPQH

V gene: TRBV6-6
CDR3 protein: ASRLTSRGNQPQH

V gene: TRBV7-2
CDR3 protein: ASSLDRDTEAF

V gene: TRBV19
CDR3 protein: ASSDRGNSYNEQF

V gene: TRBV5-4
CDR3 protein: ASSLVGLAEGYEQY

V gene: TRBV16
CDR3 protein: ASSPTYGMGIRQF

V gene: TRBV7-8
CDR3 protein: ASSLAIAGAQRMAF

V gene: TRBV12-5
CDR3 protein: ASGLYGQETQY

V gene: TRBV15
CDR3 protein: ATSREDRFNQPQH

V gene: TRBV7-2
CDR3 protein: ASSSPGGPSKNIQY

V gene: TRBV21-1
CDR3 protein: ASSKGGIGLILNEQF

V gene: TRBV5-6
CDR3 protein: ASSLELLGTSGFYEQY

V gene: TRBV7-2
CDR3 protein: ASSSGQGAYNSPLH

V gene: TRBV5-1
CDR3 protein: ASSSTGTGGSGANVLT

V gene: TRBV7-8
CDR3 protein: ASSLASGSAYEQY

V gene: TRBV2
CDR3 protein: ASSEQGGSGGELF

V gene: TRBV4-2
CDR3 protein: ASSQGLAASTDTQY

V gene: TRBV7-9
CDR3 protein: ASSLGTGSYEQY

V gene: TRBV7-2
CDR3 protein: ASSLATLGEAF

V gene: TRBV18
CDR3 protein: ASSPQADSYEQY

V gene: TRBV5-1
CDR3 protein: ASRGGTGVNHEQY

V gene: TRBV11-1
CDR3 protein: ASSLLQGANTGELF

V gene: TRBV2
CDR3 protein: ASSELERRGETQY

V gene: TRBV20-1
CDR3 protein: SASPGLMQF

V gene: TRBV6-6
CDR3 protein: ASSYSFSGNYEQY

V gene: TRBV7-3
CDR3 protein: ASSFGNTYEQY

V gene: TRBV11-1
CDR3 protein: ASERASSYEQY

V gene: TRBV18
CDR3 protein: ASSPSENTEAF

V gene: TRBV14
CDR3 protein: ASSQGTSGSSEQY

V gene: TRBV19
CDR3 protein: ASSRQPGNTGELF

V gene: TRBV18
CDR3 protein: ASSEVQGYEQY

V gene: TRBV6-5
CDR3 protein: ASSYSLTRPYEQY

V gene: TRBV5-6
CDR3 protein: ASSSGGNIQY

V gene: TRBV5-1
CDR3 protein: ASSLQVAGGANVLT

V gene: TRBV5-6
CDR3 protein: ASSLFASPLH

V gene: TRBV5-1
CDR3 protein: ASSSNPPAGGASGEETQY

V gene: TRBV10-2
CDR3 protein: ASKGRGQSFPEQY

V gene: TRBV19
CDR3 protein: ASSSWGGEGARYQPQH

V gene: TRBV5-1
CDR3 protein: ASSPQGTRTEAF

V gene: TRBV6-4
CDR3 protein: ASSRIDRAPRRETQY

V gene: TRBV2
CDR3 protein: ASSEGVAAELF